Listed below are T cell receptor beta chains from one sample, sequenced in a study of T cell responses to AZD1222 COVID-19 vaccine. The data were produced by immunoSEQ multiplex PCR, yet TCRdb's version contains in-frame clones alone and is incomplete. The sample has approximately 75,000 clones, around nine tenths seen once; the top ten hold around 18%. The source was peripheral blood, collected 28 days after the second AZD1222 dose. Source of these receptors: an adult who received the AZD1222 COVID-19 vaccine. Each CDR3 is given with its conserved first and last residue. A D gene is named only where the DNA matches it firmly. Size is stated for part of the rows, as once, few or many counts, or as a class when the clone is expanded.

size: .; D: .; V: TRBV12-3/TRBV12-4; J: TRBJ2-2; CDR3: CASTVYRTGELFF; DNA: TGTGCCAGCACCGTTTATCGCACCGGGGAGCTGTTTTTT
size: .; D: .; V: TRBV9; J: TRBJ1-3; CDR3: CASSVGIPGSGNTIYF; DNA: TGTGCCAGCAGCGTAGGGATCCCGGGGTCTGGAAACACCATATATTTT
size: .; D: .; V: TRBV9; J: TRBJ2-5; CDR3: CASSAHQETQYF; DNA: TGTGCCAGCAGCGCCCACCAAGAGACCCAGTACTTC
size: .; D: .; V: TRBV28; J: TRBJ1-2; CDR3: CASIEGNYGYTF; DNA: TGTGCCAGCATCGAGGGCAACTATGGCTACACCTTC
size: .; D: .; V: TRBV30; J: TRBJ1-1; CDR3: CAWSPTPFAEAFF; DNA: TGTGCCTGGAGTCCCACCCCGTTCGCTGAAGCTTTCTTT
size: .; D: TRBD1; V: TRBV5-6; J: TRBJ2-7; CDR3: CASSPRDRGRYEQYF; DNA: TGTGCCAGCAGCCCCCGGGACAGGGGGCGATACGAGCAGTACTTC
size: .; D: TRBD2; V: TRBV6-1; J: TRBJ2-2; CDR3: CASSVIPGLVNIAGELFF; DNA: TGTGCCAGCAGTGTTATACCGGGACTAGTCAATATTGCCGGGGAGCTGTTTTTT
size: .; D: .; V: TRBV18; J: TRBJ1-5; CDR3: CASSKGDSNQPQHF; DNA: TGTGCCAGCTCGAAGGGGGATAGCAATCAGCCCCAGCATTTT
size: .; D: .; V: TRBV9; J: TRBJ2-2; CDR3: CASSRQESNTGELFF; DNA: TGTGCCAGCAGTCGACAGGAGTCGAACACCGGGGAGCTGTTTTTT
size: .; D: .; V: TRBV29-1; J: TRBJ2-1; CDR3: CSVEGRKPGNEQFF; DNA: TGCAGCGTTGAAGGTAGAAAACCGGGTAATGAGCAGTTCTTC
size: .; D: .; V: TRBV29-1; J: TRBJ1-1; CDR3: CSVTRATEAFF; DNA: TGCAGCGTTACCAGGGCCACTGAAGCTTTCTTT
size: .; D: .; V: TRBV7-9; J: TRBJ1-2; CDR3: CASSGAGYSGYTF; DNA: TGTGCCAGCAGCGGGGCAGGGTATTCTGGCTACACCTTC
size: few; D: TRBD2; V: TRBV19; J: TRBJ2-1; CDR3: CASSDRTSGGYNEQFF; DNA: TGTGCCAGTAGTGACCGGACTAGCGGGGGCTACAATGAGCAGTTCTTC
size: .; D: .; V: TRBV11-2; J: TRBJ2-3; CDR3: CASSLDRGSTDTQYF; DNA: TGTGCCAGCAGCTTAGATCGGGGCAGCACAGATACGCAGTATTTT
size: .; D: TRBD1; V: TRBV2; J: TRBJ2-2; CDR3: CASSVVQGIPGELFF; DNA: TGTGCCAGCAGTGTGGTACAGGGGATCCCCGGGGAGCTGTTTTTT
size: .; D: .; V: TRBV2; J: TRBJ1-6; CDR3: CARRGESNSPLHF; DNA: TGTGCCAGAAGGGGGGAAAGTAATTCACCCCTCCACTTT
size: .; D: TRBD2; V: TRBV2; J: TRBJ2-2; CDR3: CASSGRGATGELFF; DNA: TGTGCCAGCAGTGGGCGGGGGGCCACCGGGGAGCTGTTTTTT
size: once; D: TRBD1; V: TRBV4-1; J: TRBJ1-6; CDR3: CASSRNGQGGSPLHF; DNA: TGCGCCAGCAGTCGTAACGGACAGGGTGGATCACCCCTCCACTTT
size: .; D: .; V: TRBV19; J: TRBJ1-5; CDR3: CASSIATAYQPQHF; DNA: TGTGCCAGTAGTATTGCAACAGCGTATCAGCCCCAGCATTTT
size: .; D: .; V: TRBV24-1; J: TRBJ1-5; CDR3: CATSLGQNQPQHF; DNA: TGTGCCACCAGTCTCGGGCAGAATCAGCCCCAGCATTTT
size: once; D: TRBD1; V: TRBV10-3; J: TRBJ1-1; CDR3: CAIRQGIDAEAFF; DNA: TGTGCCATCAGACAGGGGATAGATGCTGAAGCTTTCTTT
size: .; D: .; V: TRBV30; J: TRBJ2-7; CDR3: CAWEEAYEQYF; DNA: TGTGCCTGGGAAGAGGCCTACGAGCAGTACTTC
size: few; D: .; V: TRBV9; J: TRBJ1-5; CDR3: CASSVLGDSNQPQHF; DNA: TGTGCCAGCAGCGTACTCGGCGACAGTAATCAGCCCCAGCATTTT
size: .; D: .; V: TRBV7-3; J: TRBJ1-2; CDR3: CASSLNTGNYGYTF; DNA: TGTGCCAGCAGCTTAAATACAGGGAACTATGGCTACACCTTC
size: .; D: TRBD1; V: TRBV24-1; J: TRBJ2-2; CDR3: CATSGAGGEVNTGELFF; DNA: TGTGCCACCAGTGGGGCAGGGGGCGAAGTCAACACCGGGGAGCTGTTTTTT
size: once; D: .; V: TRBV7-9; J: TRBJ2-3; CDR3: CASSNPPSDTQYF; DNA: TGTGCCAGCAGCAACCCACCTTCAGATACGCAGTATTTT
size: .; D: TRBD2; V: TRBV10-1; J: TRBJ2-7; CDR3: CASSDGAGIYEQYF; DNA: TGCGCCAGCAGTGATGGAGCGGGGATATACGAGCAGTACTTC
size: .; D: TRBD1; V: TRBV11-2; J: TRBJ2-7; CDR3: CASSKTGGALGEQYF; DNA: TGTGCCAGCAGTAAGACAGGGGGCGCGTTGGGCGAGCAGTACTTC
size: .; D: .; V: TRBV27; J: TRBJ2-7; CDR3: CASSLIGTYEQYF; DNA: TGTGCCAGCAGTTTGATAGGGACCTACGAGCAGTACTTC
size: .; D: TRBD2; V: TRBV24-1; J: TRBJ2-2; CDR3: CATGTTSARKGTGELFF; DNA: TGTGCCACCGGGACGACTAGCGCCCGGAAGGGCACCGGGGAGCTGTTTTTT
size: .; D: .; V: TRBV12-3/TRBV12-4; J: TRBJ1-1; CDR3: CASRARGGTEAFF; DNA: TGTGCCAGCAGAGCGCGGGGGGGGACTGAAGCTTTCTTT
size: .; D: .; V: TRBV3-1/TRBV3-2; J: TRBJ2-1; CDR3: CASSLYNEQFF; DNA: TGTGCCAGCAGCCTCTACAATGAGCAGTTCTTC
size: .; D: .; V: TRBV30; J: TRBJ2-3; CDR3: CAWTLSASTDTQYF; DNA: TGTGCCTGGACACTGAGCGCTAGCACAGATACGCAGTATTTT
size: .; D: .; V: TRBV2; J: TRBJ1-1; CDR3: CASSDVTENTEAFF; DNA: TGTGCCAGCAGTGACGTGACAGAGAACACTGAAGCTTTCTTT
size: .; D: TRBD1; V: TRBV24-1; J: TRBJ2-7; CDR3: CATRRTGGNEQYF; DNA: TGTGCCACCAGAAGGACAGGGGGCAACGAGCAGTACTTC
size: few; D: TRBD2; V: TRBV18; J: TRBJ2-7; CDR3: CASSPDRRGDSYEQYF; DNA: TGTGCCAGCTCACCAGATCGGCGGGGGGACTCCTACGAGCAGTACTTC
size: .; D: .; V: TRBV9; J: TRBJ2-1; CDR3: CASSASRHNEQFF; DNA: TGTGCCAGCAGCGCATCACGACACAATGAGCAGTTCTTC
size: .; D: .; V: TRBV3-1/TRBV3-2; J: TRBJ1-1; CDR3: CASSQDLGGRSMNTEAFF; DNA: TGTGCCAGCAGCCAAGATCTTGGGGGACGTAGCATGAACACTGAAGCTTTCTTT
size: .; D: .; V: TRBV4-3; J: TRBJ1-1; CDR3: CASSQEQRGEAFF; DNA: TGCGCCAGCAGCCAGGAACAGAGGGGGGAAGCTTTCTTT
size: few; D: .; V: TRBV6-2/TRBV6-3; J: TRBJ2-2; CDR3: CASSYSSAGSLTGELFF; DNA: TGTGCCAGCAGTTACTCTTCTGCTGGCAGCCTCACCGGGGAGCTGTTTTTT
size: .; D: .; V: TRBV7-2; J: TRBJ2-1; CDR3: CASSIELYNEQFF; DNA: TGTGCCAGCAGCATAGAGCTGTACAATGAGCAGTTCTTC
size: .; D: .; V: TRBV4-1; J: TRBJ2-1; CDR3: CASSPNSSGRGWNEQFF; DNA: TGCGCCAGCAGCCCCAATTCTAGCGGCAGGGGATGGAATGAGCAGTTCTTC
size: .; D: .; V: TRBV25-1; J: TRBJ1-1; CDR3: CASSGGSGVGGLNTEAFF; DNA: TGTGCCAGCAGTGGGGGGAGTGGTGTGGGCGGGTTGAACACTGAAGCTTTCTTT
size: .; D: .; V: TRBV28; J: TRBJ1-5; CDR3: CASTESNQPQHF; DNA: TGTGCCAGCACCGAGAGCAATCAGCCCCAGCATTTT
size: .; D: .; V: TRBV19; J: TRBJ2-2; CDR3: CASRPGPNPNTGELFF; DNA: TGTGCCAGTAGGCCCGGACCGAACCCGAACACCGGGGAGCTGTTTTTT
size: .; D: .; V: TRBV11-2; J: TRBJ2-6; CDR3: CASSLVAGRNVLTF; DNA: TGTGCCAGCAGCTTAGTTGCCGGGAGAAACGTCCTGACTTTC
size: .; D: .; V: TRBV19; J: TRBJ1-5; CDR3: CASLPRGFSNQPQHF; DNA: TGTGCCAGCCTCCCCCGAGGGTTTAGCAATCAGCCCCAGCATTTT
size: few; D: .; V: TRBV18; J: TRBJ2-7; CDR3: CASSLQGSSYEQYF; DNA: TGTGCCAGCTCACTGCAGGGTAGCTCCTACGAGCAGTACTTC
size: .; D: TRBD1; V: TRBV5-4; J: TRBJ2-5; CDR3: CASSSRQGLETQYF; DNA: TGTGCCAGCAGCTCGAGACAGGGTTTAGAGACCCAGTACTTC